The rows below give T cell receptor beta chains drawn from one sample of a study of OX40 agonist ivuxolimab in advanced cancers. Assay used: immunoSEQ multiplex PCR; TCRdb lists only in-frame clones, some missing. The repertoire consists of about 95,000 clones, with roughly 89% occurring once and the leading ten covering 0.3% to 0.4%. This specimen consisted of CD4+ or CD8+ T cells sorted from blood, obtained in a trial of the OX40 agonist ivuxolimab. These TCRs come from an adult with an advanced solid tumor such as melanoma, head and neck, liver or kidney cancer. Both conserved end residues are part of each CDR3. A D gene is named only where the DNA matches it firmly. Clone size is stated in some rows and not others, as once, few, many or a class when expanded.

D gene	V gene	J gene	clone size	CDR3 DNA	CDR3 protein
NA	TRBV9	TRBJ2-2	NA	TGTGCCAGCAGCGGCGATGGGCGGGCCGGGGAGCTGTTTTTT	CASSGDGRAGELFF
NA	TRBV28	TRBJ2-5	NA	TGTGCCAGCACAGGAGACACAACGGAGACCCAGTACTTC	CASTGDTTETQYF
NA	TRBV1	TRBJ1-6	NA	TGCGCCAGCAGCCAAGTCATCACGCAGGGCCGTAAGTCACCCCTCCACTTT	CASSQVITQGRKSPLHF
NA	TRBV7-2	TRBJ1-6	NA	TGTGCCAGCAGCCCAAGCACTGTGCATTCACCCCTCCACTTT	CASSPSTVHSPLHF
NA	TRBV19	TRBJ1-1	NA	TGTGCCAGTAGCACGTACAGGTTGAACACTGAAGCTTTCTTT	CASSTYRLNTEAFF
NA	TRBV5-5	TRBJ2-5	NA	TGTGCCAGCAGCTTGCCTCAAAACCAAGAGACCCAGTACTTC	CASSLPQNQETQYF
NA	TRBV7-9	TRBJ2-5	NA	TGTGCCAGCAGCTTAGGGGAAGAGACCCAGTACTTC	CASSLGEETQYF
NA	TRBV5-4	TRBJ2-4	once	TGTGCCAGCAGGGGGGAAGCCAAAAACATTCAGTACTTC	CASRGEAKNIQYF
NA	TRBV18	TRBJ2-3	NA	TGTGCCAGCACCATAACGAGCCAGGGAGATACGCAGTATTTT	CASTITSQGDTQYF
NA	TRBV7-2	TRBJ2-5	NA	TGTGCCAGCAGCTTACTCCGGGAGACCCAGTACTTC	CASSLLRETQYF
NA	TRBV5-1	TRBJ2-1	NA	TGCGCCAGCAGCTTTCGACAGAGCTCCTACAATGAGCAGTTCTTC	CASSFRQSSYNEQFF
NA	TRBV5-1	TRBJ2-2	once	TGCGCCAGCAGCTTGGAGGCCCGGACCGGGGAGCTGTTTTTT	CASSLEARTGELFF
NA	TRBV19	TRBJ1-3	NA	TGTGCCAGTAGTTCCACCACCGTAAACACCATATATTTT	CASSSTTVNTIYF
NA	TRBV5-8	TRBJ1-5	once	TGTGCCAGCAGCTTGGCCGGTCAGCCCCAGCATTTT	CASSLAGQPQHF
NA	TRBV19	TRBJ2-1	NA	TGTGCCAGTAGTATTAATGACGAGGGGTACAATGAGCAGTTCTTC	CASSINDEGYNEQFF
NA	TRBV28	TRBJ1-2	few	NA	CASILGTGTGYGYTF
NA	TRBV11-2	TRBJ1-6	NA	TGTGCCAGCAGCTCCGAACGGCGAAGCTCCTATAATTCACCCCTCCACTTT	CASSSERRSSYNSPLHF
TRBD1	TRBV5-6	TRBJ1-2	once	TGTGCCAGCAGCTTGGAGGGACAGGGGTTTGGCTACACCTTC	CASSLEGQGFGYTF
TRBD1	TRBV29-1	TRBJ1-1	once	TGCAGCGTTGGGGGGACAGGGGGCACTGAAGCTTTCTTT	CSVGGTGGTEAFF
TRBD1	TRBV5-1	TRBJ1-1	NA	TGCGCCAGCACGGGACAGCAGAACACTGAAGCTTTCTTT	CASTGQQNTEAFF
NA	TRBV4-1	TRBJ1-1	NA	TGCGCCAGCAGCCAAGGGTTCAGCCGGAACACTGAAGCTTTCTTT	CASSQGFSRNTEAFF
NA	TRBV7-2	TRBJ1-1	once	TGTGCCAGCAGTCCGACCCGGAACACTGAAGCTTTCTTT	CASSPTRNTEAFF
NA	TRBV19	TRBJ2-3	NA	TGTGCCAGTAGTATTAGTTTAGGGGGCACAGATACGCAGTATTTT	CASSISLGGTDTQYF
TRBD1	TRBV9	TRBJ1-4	NA	TGTGCCAGCAGCGGACAGGGAGGAGGAACTAATGAAAAACTGTTTTTT	CASSGQGGGTNEKLFF
TRBD1	TRBV9	TRBJ1-2	NA	TGTGCCAGCAGCCTCCGGACAGGGGGCGACTATGGCTACACCTTC	CASSLRTGGDYGYTF
TRBD1	TRBV6-6	TRBJ1-1	NA	TGTGCCAGCAGTTCCAGGGGGCTAAGGACTGAAGCTTTCTTT	CASSSRGLRTEAFF
NA	TRBV30	TRBJ1-6	once	TGTGCCTGGAGTCCCCGGGGCGGTTCACCCCTCCACTTT	CAWSPRGGSPLHF
NA	TRBV18	TRBJ1-1	NA	TGTGCCAGCTCACCTAGGGGGGCGAACACTGAAGCTTTCTTT	CASSPRGANTEAFF
NA	TRBV27	TRBJ1-6	NA	TGTGCCAGCAGTCCCAACCTTTCCAATTCACCCCTCCACTTT	CASSPNLSNSPLHF
NA	TRBV5-4	TRBJ2-2	NA	TGTGCCAGCAGACGCTTCTGGAACACCGGGGAGCTGTTTTTT	CASRRFWNTGELFF
NA	TRBV18	TRBJ1-1	NA	TGTGCCAGCTCACCACGACAAAACACTGAAGCTTTCTTT	CASSPRQNTEAFF
NA	TRBV7-6	TRBJ1-1	NA	TGTGCCAGCAGCTTAGAGACAGGTTCCGCAGCTTTCTTT	CASSLETGSAAFF
NA	TRBV7-6	TRBJ2-7	few	TGTGCCAGCAGCTCCGACGGCCCGAGCTCCTACGAGCAGTACTTC	CASSSDGPSSYEQYF
NA	TRBV6-5	TRBJ2-5	NA	TGTGCCAGCAGCGATCTAGCAGGTCCAGGGAAGACCCAGTACTTC	CASSDLAGPGKTQYF
NA	TRBV7-2	TRBJ2-7	NA	TGTGCCAGCAGCTTAGAGGTCTTCTACGAGCAGTACTTC	CASSLEVFYEQYF
NA	TRBV2	TRBJ2-7	NA	TGTGCCAGCAGTGGTGTACAGGGAGGCGAGCAGTACTTC	CASSGVQGGEQYF
TRBD2	TRBV6-5	TRBJ2-7	once	TGTGCCAGCAGTCGAGGACTAGCGGGAGTTGGAGAGCAGTACTTC	CASSRGLAGVGEQYF
TRBD2	TRBV30	TRBJ2-3	NA	TGTGCCTGGACTTACCGACTAGCGGGGGAGAGGAATACGCAGTATTTT	CAWTYRLAGERNTQYF
TRBD2	TRBV4-3	TRBJ2-7	NA	TGCGCCAGCAGCCTGGTCCGGGGGGGCCCCTACGAGCAGTACTTC	CASSLVRGGPYEQYF
NA	TRBV25-1	TRBJ1-1	NA	TGTGTCAGCAGCAGGGGCTGGGGTGAAGCTTTCTTT	CVSSRGWGEAFF
NA	TRBV14	TRBJ2-5	NA	TGTGCCAGCAGCCAGGGGTCAGGCAAAGAGACCCAGTACTTC	CASSQGSGKETQYF